The TCR beta chain described here comes from a study of early T cells in non-severe SARS-CoV-2 infection. Across the study: The study sequenced bulk RNA from unsorted whole blood, with chains unpaired.

A word on this clonotype: Antigen unknown.

Attached unique molecular identifiers marked individual cDNA molecules. TCRdb recomputed calls from the 5' RACE reads with MiXCR, one row per CDR3 protein. The sample records roughly 75,000 distinct CDR3 sequences, approximately 10% being singletons. Trimming took off 4 bases at V and 2 bases at J, with 17 bases between the two ends. The CDR3 length is 15 residues. Germline CDR1 is DFQATT and CDR2 is SNEGSKA (reference sequence). General observations from the study: Matching results from VDJdb favored anti-spike CD8 responses, leaving private and CD4 specificities undetected.

The origin of this receptor is an adult who was a healthcare worker with PCR-confirmed SARS-CoV-2 infection or an uninfected control (not recorded which). The chain combines TRBV20-1 with TRBJ1-1, with a tentative D call TRBD1 (6 bases). Sequenced input: whole blood. The CDR3 sequence: CSAIRPAGANTEAFF. CDR3 sequence (DNA): TGCAGTGCTATCCGGCCGGCAGGGGCTAACACTGAAGCTTTCTTT.